The 28 T cell receptor beta chains reported below all come from one sample, sequenced in a study of CD8 T cells in Susac syndrome. The RNA input was 0.5 to 1 ug, and it was reverse transcribed with random hexamers. TCRdb ran MiXCR on the immunoSEQ multiplex PCR reads and lists one entry per CDR3 protein. The data contain about 130,000 distinct CDR3 sequences, over 90% of them seen just once; the ten biggest clones take up around 0.3%. The sequencing input was CD8+ T cells from PBMCs. The source is a human donor with multiple sclerosis.

The chain links TRBV30 to TRBJ1-4; 9 nucleotides line up with TRBD1. The ends lost 4 bases at V and 0 bases at J; junction bases unmatched: 12. Germline V gene data show CDR1 as GTSNPN and CDR2 as SVGIG (reference sequence). CDR3 size: 18 residues. The CDR3 protein is CAWIPEGQGVATNEKLFF. The CDR3 region has the DNA TGTGCCTGGATTCCCGAGGGACAGGGAGTAGCAACTAATGAAAAACTGTTTTTT. The full variable domain, its missing parts supplied by reference TRBV30 and TRBJ1-4, is SQTIHQWPATLVQPVGSPLSLECTVEGTSNPNLYWYRQAAGRGLQLLFYSVGIGQISSEVPQNLSASRPQDRQFILSSKKLLLSDSGFYLCAWIPEGQGVATNEKLFFGSGTQLSVL.

The chain employs TRBV4-2 and TRBJ2-1; maybe TRBD2 (6 bases). The CDR3 loop spans 13 amino acids. Germline V gene data show CDR1 as LGHNA and CDR2 as YNFKEQ. Trimming took 1 base from V and 9 from J, leaving 10 bases between them. Written as DNA, the CDR3 is TGTGCCAGCAGCCAAGCCAGGGAGGCTGAGCAGTTCTTC. It yields the protein CASSQAREAEQFF.

This chain connects TRBV7-9 to TRBJ2-7; D possibly uses TRBD1 or TRBD2 (5 bases each). The germline CDR1 and CDR2 sequences are SEHNR and FQNEAQ (reference sequence). The ends were cut back, 1 base at V and 6 bases at J, with 7 bases in the middle. The CDR3 runs to 12 residues. CDR3 bases: TGTGCCAGCAGCTTAGGGGGGTCCGAGCAGTACGTC. Protein: CASSLGGSEQYV.

V gene TRBV30 combines with J gene TRBJ2-7; D unclear. The germline CDR1 and CDR2 sequences are GTSNPN and SVGIG (reference sequence). Trimming pared 0 bases from V and 1 base from J, leaving 10 bases between. The CDR3 sequence is 14 residues long. The CDR3 nucleotides read TGTGCCTGGAGTGTACGGTCACTTTCCTACGAGCAGTACTTC. It translates to CAWSVRSLSYEQYF. Complete variable domain (other parts from reference TRBV30 and TRBJ2-7): SQTIHQWPATLVQPVGSPLSLECTVEGTSNPNLYWYRQAAGRGLQLLFYSVGIGQISSEVPQNLSASRPQDRQFILSSKKLLLSDSGFYLCAWSVRSLSYEQYFGPGTRLTVT.

This clonotype has just one count. The chain carries TRBV5-5 and TRBJ2-3; 9 bases match TRBD2. J lost 3 bases, V lost 0 bases, and 8 bases had no gene match. This CDR3 spans 17 amino acids. Germline V gene sequence: CDR1 SGHKS, CDR2 YYEKEE (reference sequence). Here the CDR3 reads CASSLDRAGGLTDTQYF. Written as DNA, the CDR3 is TGTGCCAGCAGCTTGGATCGAGCGGGAGGTCTTACAGATACGCAGTATTTT.

The chain links TRBV5-6 to TRBJ2-5; TRBD2 is a possible D gene (5 bases). The germline V gene encodes CDR1 SGHDT and CDR2 YYEEEE. CDR3 length equals 16 residues. Trimming took off 5 bases at V and 7 bases at J, with 24 bases between the two ends. CDR3 sequence reads: CASRMVAGGEYGTQYF. DNA of the CDR3: TGTGCCAGCAGAATGGTTGCAGGTGGGGAGTATGGGACCCAGTACTTC.

The CDR3 spells CASSLDGGGNTEAFF. The CDR3 DNA reads as TGTGCCAGCAGCTTAGATGGGGGGGGGAACACTGAAGCTTTCTTT. The chain couples TRBV7-9 to TRBJ1-1; D may be TRBD1 (5 bases). The CDR3 contains 15 residues. Deletions cut 1 base from V and 1 base from J, with 10 bases between. CDR1 SEHNR and CDR2 FQNEAQ come from the germline V gene (reference sequence).

V and J are TRBV6-6 and TRBJ2-5; 8 bases are shared with TRBD1. Germline loops: CDR1 MNHNY, CDR2 SVGAGI (reference sequence). J was trimmed by 5 bases and V by 7 bases; bases with no gene match: 6. The CDR3 spans 13 residues. The CDR3 bases are TGTGCCAGCACCCCGACAGGGGCGGAGACCCAGTACTTC. This translates into CASTPTGAETQYF.

The J gene is TRBJ1-3, the V gene TRBV15; 8 bases are shared with TRBD1. The V gene's germline CDR1 is LNHNV and CDR2 YYDKDF (reference sequence). The CDR3 totals 14 residues. V shed 5 bases and J 3 bases; nucleotides not matched to a gene: 3. The CDR3, as DNA: TGTGCCACCAGCTCCGACAGGGGTGGAAACACCATATATTTT. Translating it yields CATSSDRGGNTIYF.

The rearrangement uses TRBV12-3 or TRBV12-4 and TRBJ1-1, with no clear D. The CDR3 is made up of 15 amino acids. Trimming took 2 bases from V and 3 from J, leaving 13 bases between them. CDR3 coding DNA: TGTGCCAGCAGTTTACCCCCGACTGGGGACACTGAAGCTTTCTTT. Its protein is CASSLPPTGDTEAFF.

J is TRBJ2-7 and V is TRBV2, with 12 bases aligning to TRBD2. The CDR3 is made up of 13 amino acids. V gave up 9 bases and J gave up 5 bases; unmatched junction bases: 5. Germline V CDR1 and CDR2: SNHLY, FYNNEI. The CDR3 is CARPGLAGHEQYF. DNA of the CDR3: TGTGCCAGGCCGGGACTAGCGGGCCACGAGCAGTACTTC.

The chain combines TRBV4-1 with TRBJ2-7, with 8 bases lining up with TRBD2. The ends lost 1 base at V and 6 bases at J; junction bases unmatched: 8. The germline V gene encodes CDR1 MGHRA and CDR2 YSYEKL. The CDR3 loop spans 15 amino acids. DNA of the CDR3: TGCGCCAGCAGCCAAGCGAGTCAAGCGGGGGCCGAGCAGTACTTC. As protein: CASSQASQAGAEQYF.

This clonotype was recorded only once. CDR3 sequence: CASSYSKGDGTQSAFF. The CDR3 nucleotides read TGTGCCAGCAGTTACTCGAAAGGGGACGGGACACAAAGCGCTTTCTTT. The chain is built from TRBV6-7 and TRBJ1-1; possibly TRBD1 for D (6 bases). TRBV6-7 is an open reading frame, and its role is uncertain. The CDR3 loop spans 16 amino acids. Trimming left V 0 bases short and J 11 bases short, with 22 bases between.

The CDR3 DNA reads TGTGCCAGCAGCGATGGGGGGGAGCACTTCTTT. Translated: CASSDGGEHFF. The chain links TRBV5-4 to TRBJ1-1; the D gene is possibly TRBD1 (5 bases). Per the germline V gene, CDR1 is SGHNT and CDR2 is YYREEE (reference sequence). Deletions cut 4 bases from V and 14 bases from J, with 15 bases between. This CDR3 spans 11 amino acids.

The gene calls are TRBV4-1 and TRBJ2-5; D unclear. V lost 2 bases and J 2 bases, leaving 9 bases between the germline ends. The germline gives CDR1 MGHRA, CDR2 YSYEKL. There are 14 residues in the CDR3. The CDR3: CASSQQDQQETQYF. CDR3 bases: TGCGCCAGCAGCCAACAGGACCAGCAAGAGACCCAGTACTTC.

The rearrangement uses TRBV6-2 or TRBV6-3 and TRBJ2-4, with TRBD1 as a possible D gene (6 bases). This CDR3 is built from 14 residues. The germline V gene has CDR1 MNHEY and CDR2 SVGEGT. V was shortened by 0 bases and J by 8 bases, with 11 bases between the two germline ends. The CDR3: CASSYSTQGHIQYF. The DNA for the CDR3 is TGTGCCAGCAGTTACTCGACACAGGGCCACATTCAGTACTTC.

The rearrangement joins TRBV2 to TRBJ2-2; 8 bases map to TRBD1. This CDR3 is built from 13 residues. Germline assignment: CDR1 SNHLY and CDR2 FYNNEI. Unmatched junction bases numbered 5, after V lost 9 bases and J lost 5 bases. The CDR3 region is CARGQGRTGELFF. The CDR3 DNA is TGTGCCAGAGGACAGGGACGGACCGGGGAGCTGTTTTTT.

The chain employs TRBV19 and TRBJ1-5; D remains ambiguous. The germline V gene encodes CDR1 LNHDA and CDR2 SQIVND (reference sequence). Trimming removed 4 bases from V and 1 base from J, with 11 bases in between. There are 15 residues in the CDR3. In nucleotides, the CDR3 is TGTGCCAGTAGTAGAAACAGTGGGAGCAATCAGCCCCAGCATTTT. Protein: CASSRNSGSNQPQHF.

The chain carries TRBV20-1 and TRBJ2-7; the match to TRBD2 covers 13 bases. After removal of 1 base from V and 4 bases from J, the junction contained 4 bases not matched to a gene. The V gene's germline CDR1 is DFQATT and CDR2 SNEGSKA (reference sequence). This CDR3 is built from 15 residues. CDR3 bases: TGCAGTGCTAGAGTTTTGGGACTAGCGGGGTACGAGCAGTACTTC. It yields the protein CSARVLGLAGYEQYF.

J is TRBJ2-7 and V is TRBV7-2, with 7 nucleotides matching TRBD1. Looked up from germline, CDR1 is SGHTA and CDR2 is FQGNSA. CDR3 length: 13 residues. The V gene end was trimmed by 1 base and the J gene end by 6 bases; junction bases not matched to a gene: 3. The CDR3 spells CASSLVTGSEQYF. Written as DNA, the CDR3 is TGTGCCAGCAGCTTAGTGACAGGGTCCGAGCAGTACTTC.

CDR3 loop: CASSSSRQGNQPQHF. In nucleotides, the CDR3 is TGTGCCAGCAGCTCCAGTCGACAGGGCAATCAGCCCCAGCATTTT. The chain employs TRBV6-5 and TRBJ1-5; possibly TRBD1 for D (6 bases). V lost 6 bases, J lost 2 bases, and 14 bases lay in between. From germline, CDR1 is MNHEY and CDR2 SVGAGI. The CDR3 is 15 residues long.

CDR3 DNA: TGTGCCAGCAGTCCAAACCCTCTGGGGGAAGGCAATGAGCAGTTCTTC. Encoded protein: CASSPNPLGEGNEQFF. The chain couples TRBV4-2 to TRBJ2-1; D is possibly TRBD1 or TRBD2 (5 bases each). Trimming left V 6 bases short and J 6 bases short, with 21 bases between. CDR3 size: 16 residues. Per the germline V gene, CDR1 is LGHNA and CDR2 is YNFKEQ.

This clonotype is a singleton in its sample. This chain joins TRBV5-1 and TRBJ1-2; the D gene is possibly TRBD1 (5 bases). Per the germline V gene, CDR1 is SGHRS and CDR2 is YFSETQ. The V end was cut by 5 bases, the J end by 6 bases, with 11 bases between. The CDR3 is 12 amino acids. CDR3 protein: CASRTGVHGYTF. CDR3 sequence (DNA): TGCGCCAGCAGAACAGGAGTTCATGGCTACACCTTC.

The rearrangement joins TRBV15 to TRBJ1-3; D gene unclear. Germline loops: CDR1 LNHNV, CDR2 YYDKDF (reference sequence). This CDR3 contains 17 residues. Trimming left V 2 bases short and J 0 bases short, with 14 bases between. The DNA for the CDR3 is TGTGCCACCAGCAGACCTCGTTGGTCTTTCTCTGGAAACACCATATATTTT. Translated, it gives CATSRPRWSFSGNTIYF. Using reference TRBV15 and TRBJ1-3 for the parts outside the CDR3, the full variable domain is DAMVIQNPRYQVTQFGKPVTLSCSQTLNHNVMYWYQQKSSQAPKLLFHYYDKDFNNEADTPDNFQSRRPNTSFCFLDIRSPGLGDTAMYLCATSRPRWSFSGNTIYFGEGSWLTVV.

The chain uses TRBV11-3 and TRBJ2-7; 8 bases match TRBD1. V was clipped by 5 bases and J by 2 bases; unmatched bases: 8. CDR3 length: 15 residues. Germline assignment: CDR1 SGHNT and CDR2 YENEEA. CDR3 DNA sequence: TGTGCCAGCAGCCGCGACAGGGGCGAAACCTACGAGCAGTACGTC. Translating gives CASSRDRGETYEQYV.

The genes are TRBV28 and TRBJ1-6; D gene ambiguous. The CDR3 consists of 12 residues. Trimming shortened V by 7 bases and J by 4 bases, and 5 bases separated the two germline ends. CDR1 is MDHEN and CDR2 is SYDVKM in the germline V gene. The CDR3, as DNA: TGTGCCAGCACGTTTTATAATTCACCCCTCCACTTT. This translates into CASTFYNSPLHF.

The J gene is TRBJ2-2, the V gene TRBV27, with 11 bases fitting TRBD2. V was clipped by 7 bases and J by 6 bases; unmatched bases: 7. Looked up from germline, CDR1 is MNHEY and CDR2 is SMNVEV (reference sequence). This CDR3 is 15 amino acids long. The DNA of the CDR3 is TGTGCCAGCACTCCAGGGACTAGCGGCTCCGGGGAGCTGTTTTTT. Translating it yields CASTPGTSGSGELFF.

The rearrangement uses TRBV2 and TRBJ1-4; the D gene is possibly TRBD1 (5 bases). The V gene's germline CDR1 is SNHLY and CDR2 FYNNEI. The ends were cut back, 4 bases at V and 8 bases at J, with 17 bases in the middle. The CDR3 has 15 residues. DNA for the CDR3: TGTGCCAGCAGTGCTGTTAGGGGAGGTCGAGAAAAACTGTTTTTT. It is translated as CASSAVRGGREKLFF. The full variable domain, rest sourced from reference TRBV2 and TRBJ1-4, is EPEVTQTPSHQVTQMGQEVILRCVPISNHLYFYWYRQILGQKVEFLVSFYNNEISEKSEIFDDQFSVERPDGSNFTLKIRSTKLEDSAMYFCASSAVRGGREKLFFGSGTQLSVL.